This entry lists 28 T cell receptor beta chains sequenced from one sample in a study of Graves' ophthalmopathy and Graves' hyperthyroidism. Using RNA transcripts, the TCR beta CDR3 regions were amplified. An opening RT-PCR round employed HTBI primers and preceded a second-round multiplex PCR. In TCRdb, the multiplex PCR reads were re-called with MiXCR into one record per CDR3 protein. The data hold a few hundred thousand distinct CDR3 sequences, with just under 40% observed a single time. The material sequenced was peripheral blood or thyroid tissue (not recorded which). Receptors originate from an adult man with Graves' hyperthyroidism.

This clonotype was found once. A much larger clone differs from this one at a single base, so this may be a read error. It is likely a read error, because the conserved phenylalanine at the end of the CDR3 is missing. The CDR3 coding sequence is TGTGCCAGCAGCTTGGAACAGGGTTATTCCTACGAGCAGTACCTC. Protein: CASSLEQGYSYEQYL. The chain links TRBV7-9 to TRBJ2-7, with a possible D match to TRBD1 (6 bases). This CDR3 is built from 15 residues. CDR1 and CDR2 (germline): SEHNR, FQNEAQ (reference sequence). V gave up 3 bases and J gave up 1 base, with 13 bases separating them.

This clonotype has a handful of counts. The V gene is TRBV12-3 or TRBV12-4, the J gene TRBJ1-2; 11 bases map to TRBD1. This CDR3 region has 16 residues. Trimming removed 3 bases from V and 4 bases from J; junction bases left unmatched: 7. This CDR3 is CASSFPGTGGLYGYTF. CDR3 coding DNA: TGTGCCAGCAGTTTCCCCGGGACAGGGGGTCTCTATGGCTACACCTTC.

The chain uses TRBV7-8 and TRBJ2-3; 14 nucleotides match TRBD2. The V segment lost 1 base and the J segment 8 bases; nucleotides outside the gene matches: 5. Looked up from germline, CDR1 is SGHVS and CDR2 is FQNEAQ. The CDR3 spans 16 residues. CDR3 region: CASSLGGTSGGGTQYF. The CDR3 nucleotides are TGTGCCAGCAGCTTAGGTGGGACTAGCGGGGGAGGTACGCAGTATTTT.

Only a few counts were recorded for this clonotype. V gene TRBV13 combines with J gene TRBJ2-7; 9 bases match TRBD2. The CDR3 is 17 amino acids. V trimming: 5 bases; J trimming: 2 bases; junction bases outside the gene matches: 13. Looked up from germline, CDR1 is PRHDT and CDR2 is FYEKMQ (reference sequence). The DNA of the CDR3 is TGTGCCAGCAGCCAAGTCTGGCCTAGCGGGACTACCTACGAGCAGTACTTC. Its protein product is CASSQVWPSGTTYEQYF.

This clonotype was seen only a few times. This rearrangement joins TRBV7-8 to TRBJ2-2; 10 bases fit TRBD2. The CDR3 loop spans 18 amino acids. Losses at the gene ends were 0 bases for V and 1 base for J; bases not matched to a gene: 5. Germline-derived CDR1 and CDR2 are SGHVS and FQNEAQ. Written as DNA, the CDR3 is TGTGCCAGCAGCTTAGCGGTTCTAGCGGGGGTGAACACCGGGGAGCTGTTTTTT. It translates to CASSLAVLAGVNTGELFF.

In this sample, this clonotype turned up many times. This chain links TRBV7-9 with TRBJ2-7; TRBD1 agrees at 8 bases. Germline CDR1 and CDR2: SEHNR and FQNEAQ (reference sequence). The CDR3 is 14 amino acids. V dropped 0 bases and J dropped 3; count of bases not matched to a gene: 1. The CDR3: CASSLAGQDYEQYF. The CDR3 DNA reads as TGTGCCAGCAGCTTAGCGGGACAGGACTACGAGCAGTACTTC.

This clonotype has a count of ten or more. The chain combines TRBV6-6 with TRBJ1-2; no firm D call. CDR3 length equals 16 residues. Trimming cost V 0 bases and J 0 bases, with 11 bases left between them. Germline assignment: CDR1 MNHNY and CDR2 SVGAGI (reference sequence). DNA for the CDR3: TGTGCCAGCAGTTACTCGATACGGCGTTCTAACTATGGCTACACCTTC. Protein product: CASSYSIRRSNYGYTF.

This clonotype has a count of ten or more. This chain links TRBV20-1 with TRBJ2-7, with TRBD2 matching over 8 bases. With V trimmed by 1 base and J by 2 bases, 4 bases remained unmatched. The CDR3 length is 14 residues. Germline CDR1 and CDR2: DFQATT and SNEGSKA (reference sequence). CDR3: CSARALAGPYEQYF. For the CDR3, the DNA is TGCAGTGCTAGAGCTCTAGCGGGCCCCTACGAGCAGTACTTC.

V usage is TRBV25-1 and J usage is TRBJ1-1; no clear D. V shed 4 bases and J shed 4 bases, with 7 bases lying between them. Germline CDR1 MGHDK, CDR2 SYGVNS. CDR3 length: 12 amino acids. CDR3 nucleotide sequence: TGTGCCAGCAGTGGGGCGAGCACTGAAGCTTTCTTT. Its protein product is CASSGASTEAFF. The variable domain in full, completed from reference TRBV25-1 and TRBJ1-1, reads EADIYQTPRYLVIGTGKKITLECSQTMGHDKMYWYQQDPGMELHLIHYSYGVNSTEKGDLSSESTVSRIRTEHFPLTLESARPSHTSQYLCASSGASTEAFFGQGTRLTVV.

Only one count was recorded for this clonotype. This may be a read error: a much more frequent sequence differs by one nucleotide. The chain recombines TRBV20-1 with TRBJ1-2; the D gene is possibly TRBD1 (5 bases). The germline V gene encodes CDR1 DFQATT and CDR2 SNEGSKA (reference sequence). V lost 1 base and J 4 bases, leaving 10 bases between the germline ends. The CDR3 has 13 amino acids. CDR3 sequence reads: CSARAGGTYGYTF. CDR3 coding DNA: TGCAGTGCTAGAGCGGGGGGGACCTATGGCTACACCTTC.

The chain uses TRBV28 and TRBJ1-5; TRBD1 is a possible D gene (6 bases). The V end lost 3 bases, the J end lost 7 bases, and 16 bases lay between the germline ends. CDR1 and CDR2 from the germline V gene are MDHEN and SYDVKM. The CDR3 runs 15 residues. This CDR3 reads CASSLLQGAGQPQHF. Written as DNA, the CDR3 is TGTGCCAGCAGTTTGTTACAGGGTGCGGGCCAGCCCCAGCATTTT.

The rearrangement joins TRBV20-1 to TRBJ2-6, with D possibly called TRBD1 or TRBD2 (6 bases each). Germline CDR1 reads DFQATT; CDR2 reads SNEGSKA (reference sequence). Trimming removed 7 bases from V and 4 bases from J, with 14 bases in between. The CDR3 sequence is 14 residues long. CDR3 loop: CSGRYGGGANVLTF. In DNA, the CDR3 is TGCAGTGGACGCTACGGGGGCGGGGCCAACGTCCTGACTTTC.

CDR3 sequence: CATSAASYEQYF. CDR3 in DNA: TGTGCCACCAGTGCCGCGTCCTACGAGCAGTACTTC. The chain recombines TRBV24-1 with TRBJ2-7, with D uncertain. Per the germline V gene, CDR1 is KGHDR and CDR2 is SFDVKD. The CDR3 loop spans 12 amino acids. Between the trimmed V and J ends, which lost 5 bases and 1 base, there was a span of 5 bases.

This clonotype was recorded many times. The gene calls are TRBV10-3 and TRBJ1-1; 11 bases align to TRBD1. Germline V CDR1 and CDR2: ENHRY, SYGVKD. The CDR3 is made up of 15 amino acids. Germline trimming cut 4 bases from V and 4 bases from J; bases unmatched to any gene: 5. In DNA form, the CDR3 reads TGTGCCATCAGTGCGGACAGGGGGCGGATCACTGAAGCTTTCTTT. Translating it yields CAISADRGRITEAFF.

V and J are TRBV10-2 and TRBJ2-5; 7 positions agree with TRBD1. CDR1 and CDR2 (germline): WSHSY, SAAADI. Trimming cost V 5 bases and J 2 bases; bases outside gene matches: 11. CDR3 size: 16 residues. DNA of the CDR3: TGCGCCAGCAGTATTGGGACAGTACTTAGGCAAGAGACCCAGTACTTC. Protein: CASSIGTVLRQETQYF.

The chain uses TRBV20-1 and TRBJ1-6; TRBD1 aligns across 9 bases. The CDR3 length is 14 residues. CDR1 is DFQATT and CDR2 is SNEGSKA in the germline V gene (reference sequence). V shed 3 bases and J 10 bases; nucleotides not matched to a gene: 7. DNA of the CDR3: TGCAGTGCTAGTGAGGGGACAGGGCGGTCACCCCTCCACTTT. It specifies CSASEGTGRSPLHF.

The chain carries TRBV11-2 and TRBJ2-7; 10 bases agree with TRBD2. In germline, CDR1 is SGHAT, CDR2 FQNNGV. With V trimmed by 5 bases and J by 3 bases, 7 bases remained unmatched. The CDR3 is made up of 15 amino acids. CDR3 coding DNA: TGTGCCAGCAGCCCCCGGGCTAGCGGGGGCTACGAGCAGTACTTC. It translates to CASSPRASGGYEQYF. The variable domain in full, with the rest retrieved from reference TRBV11-2 and TRBJ2-7, is EAGVAQSPRYKIIEKRQSVAFWCNPISGHATLYWYQQILGQGPKLLIQFQNNGVVDDSQLPKDRFSAERLKGVDSTLKIQPAKLEDSAVYLCASSPRASGGYEQYFGPGTRLTVT.

This clonotype was seen a few times. The chain carries TRBV6-5 and TRBJ2-7; 10 bases line up with TRBD1. CDR1 is MNHEY, CDR2 SVGAGI, per germline. The V gene end was trimmed by 7 bases and the J gene end by 0 bases; junction bases not matched to a gene: 3. The CDR3 runs to 14 residues. The CDR3 nucleotides read TGTGCCAGCACACGGGACAGGGGCTCCTACGAGCAGTACTTC. Protein: CASTRDRGSYEQYF.

This clonotype was seen ten or more times. The chain employs TRBV7-2 and TRBJ1-2, with TRBD1 matching over 11 bases. Germline CDR1 and CDR2: SGHTA and FQGNSA. The CDR3 has 17 residues. Unmatched junction bases numbered 18, after V lost 7 bases and J lost 8 bases. CDR3 sequence (DNA): TGTGCCAGCACCCAAATTTCGGGAGGACAGGGGGCGCGCGGCTACACCTTC. Residues: CASTQISGGQGARGYTF.

This clonotype was seen ten or more times. V is TRBV4-2 and J is TRBJ2-6; the D is unclear. The CDR3 is made up of 14 amino acids. Per germline, CDR1 LGHNA and CDR2 YNFKEQ. V was pared by 1 base and J by 3 bases, with 4 bases between. Written as DNA, the CDR3 is TGTGCCAGCAGCCAAGCTGTTGGGGCCAACGTCCTGACTTTC. This sequence encodes CASSQAVGANVLTF.

The chain joins TRBV29-1 to TRBJ2-5, with 8 bases fitting TRBD1. This CDR3 has 12 amino acids. Germline CDR1 SQVTM, CDR2 ANQGSEA. Losses at the gene ends were 7 bases for V and 1 base for J; bases not matched to a gene: 2. This CDR3 is CSATGGQETQYF. The CDR3 DNA follows: TGCAGCGCTACAGGGGGCCAAGAGACCCAGTACTTC.

This clonotype has more than one count but fewer than ten. The chain is built from TRBV7-9 and TRBJ2-7; 8 nucleotides agree with TRBD2. CDR1 SEHNR and CDR2 FQNEAQ come from the germline V gene (reference sequence). V lost 6 bases to trimming and J lost 1 base; unmatched junction nucleotides: 14. CDR3 length: 17 amino acids. The CDR3 nucleotides read TGTGCCAGCAGTTTATTGTCGTGGGGCGGGGGGTCCTACGAGCAGTACTTC. This codes for CASSLLSWGGGSYEQYF.

This clonotype was recorded at least ten times. The CDR3 spells CAISGQGNEKLFF. CDR3 DNA sequence: TGTGCCATCAGTGGACAGGGAAATGAAAAACTGTTTTTT. The chain is built from TRBV10-3 and TRBJ1-4; 7 bases map to TRBD1. The CDR3 sequence is 13 residues long. The ends lost 4 bases at V and 5 bases at J; junction bases unmatched: 1. The germline gives CDR1 ENHRY, CDR2 SYGVKD.

This chain connects TRBV29-1 to TRBJ1-6; 7 nucleotides line up with TRBD1. The junction had 3 bases not matched to a gene; V was cut back by 4 bases and J by 9 bases. Germline V gene sequence: CDR1 SQVTM, CDR2 ANQGSEA. The length of the CDR3 is 12 residues. CDR3 in DNA: TGCAGCGTTGCGACAGGGAGTTCACCCCTCCACTTT. Translated: CSVATGSSPLHF.

About this clonotype: This clone may be a read error of a much larger clone one base away. This chain uses TRBV29-1 with TRBJ1-2, with D possibly TRBD1 on 6 matching bases. The CDR3 runs to 13 residues. CDR1 is SQVTM, CDR2 ANQGSEA, per germline. V was trimmed by 2 bases and J by 7 bases, leaving 14 bases between them. The CDR3 DNA reads as TGCAGCGTTGAAACACGGGGGGCTGGTGGCTACACCTTC. Amino acid sequence: CSVETRGAGGYTF. Filled out from reference TRBV29-1 and TRBJ1-2, the complete variable domain reads SAVISQKPSRDICQRGTSLTIQCQVDSQVTMMFWYRQQPGQSLTLIATANQGSEATYESGFVIDKFPISRPNLTFSTLTVSNMSPEDSSIYLCSVETRGAGGYTFGSGTRLTVV.

Concerning this clonotype: This may come from a read error, since a much larger clone is one base off. The CDR3 loop reads CASSLYPPTSPGNTIYF. The CDR3 DNA is TGTGCCAGCAGCTTATATCCCCCGACATCCCCTGGAAACACCATATATTTT. The chain has TRBV7-2 and TRBJ1-3; unclear D gene. This CDR3 contains 17 residues. Germline values: CDR1 SGHTA, CDR2 FQGNSA. Trimming cost V 2 bases and J 2 bases, with 16 bases left between them.

In regard to this clonotype: Compared with germline, one end of the junction differs, possibly owing to a read error. This chain links TRBV12-3 or TRBV12-4 with TRBJ1-3, with a tentative D call TRBD1 (6 bases). The CDR3 runs 16 residues. DNA for the CDR3: TGTGCCAGCAGTTTAGTGCGGGGACAAGCGCCTATCTTCGCGGAATTT. It yields the protein CASSLVRGQAPIFAEF.

As regards this clonotype: This could be a read error, since a much larger clone is one nucleotide away. The chain carries TRBV7-9 and TRBJ1-1, with D possibly being TRBD1 (5 bases). This CDR3 has 14 amino acids. Germline V lookup: CDR1 SEHNR, CDR2 FQNEAQ (reference sequence). The CDR3 loop reads CASRRVQGYTEAFF. CDR3 DNA: TGCGCCAGCAGGCGAGTCCAGGGATACACTGAAGCTTTCTTT. Full variable domain (outside the CDR3, taken from reference TRBV7-9 and TRBJ1-1): DTGVSQNPRHKITKRGQNVTFRCDPISEHNRLYWYRQTLGQGPEFLTYFQNEAQLEKSRLLSDRFSAERPKGSFSTLEIQRTEQGDSAMYLCASRRVQGYTEAFFGQGTRLTVV.